This TCR beta chain was captured in a study of blood T cell repertoires in COVID-19. Study details: The United States, Italy and Spain provided the acute and convalescent COVID-19 samples. The analysed material was cDNA or gDNA that came from T cells, B-cell-depleted T cells, or PBMCs.

The length of the CDR3 is 14 residues. Germline V CDR1 and CDR2: ENHRY, SYGVKD. V lost 6 bases to trimming and J lost 3 bases, with 12 bases between them. Per the original methods: From reference gene primer amplification, estimates of nucleated cell counts were derived. Repertoires were generated with immunoSEQ multiplex PCR, while TCRdb's copy carries only in-frame clones and drops some. V and J calls and clone size are those listed in that table; D and trimming were worked out from the DNA. The sample has 200,000 or so clones, roughly 80% seen once. The gene calls are TRBV10-3 and TRBJ1-5; a weak D match, TRBD1 (6 bases). The specimen was peripheral blood. The clonotype originates from a human donor in a cohort sampled during active COVID-19. The CDR3 DNA follows: TGTGCCATCAGCTTGGACAGCGTCAATCAGCCCCAGCATTTT. It translates to CAISLDSVNQPQHF.